The 32 T cell receptor beta chains given below trace back to one sample, sequenced in a study of blood T cell repertoires in COVID-19. Clones were read by immunoSEQ multiplex PCR, and TCRdb kept only the in-frame ones, dropping some. The sample lists about 250,000 clones, roughly 90% occurring once. The sample comprised PBMCs or T cells enriched from blood (not recorded which). These receptors were obtained from a woman between 50 and 59 years old who had recovered from COVID-19.

The chain is built from TRBV30 and TRBJ1-5; D uncertain. Deletions cut 0 bases from V and 4 bases from J, with 13 bases between. The CDR3 has 15 amino acids. CDR1 is GTSNPN and CDR2 is SVGIG in the germline V gene (reference sequence). CDR3 region: CAWSVPDKRNQPQHF. The CDR3 DNA follows: TGTGCCTGGAGTGTACCCGACAAACGAAATCAGCCCCAGCATTTT.

This sequence joins TRBV29-1 and TRBJ1-2; a possible D gene is TRBD1 (6 bases). The V gene's germline CDR1 is SQVTM and CDR2 ANQGSEA. Trimming cost V 6 bases and J 6 bases, with 14 bases left between them. The CDR3 runs to 12 residues. CDR3 region: CSVGVGGDGYTF. CDR3 DNA sequence: TGCAGCGTGGGGGTAGGGGGAGATGGCTACACCTTC.

The gene calls are TRBV9 and TRBJ2-1; TRBD2 is a possible D gene (6 bases). This CDR3 contains 17 residues. V was clipped by 4 bases and J by 1 base, with 18 bases between them. Germline values: CDR1 SGDLS, CDR2 YYNGEE. The DNA of the CDR3 is TGTGCCAGCAGCTTCAAACCAAGTAGCGGATCCTACAATGAGCAGTTCTTC. Protein product: CASSFKPSSGSYNEQFF.

This chain uses TRBV28 with TRBJ1-1, with a possible D match to TRBD1 (6 bases). Germline V gene data show CDR1 as MDHEN and CDR2 as SYDVKM. Trimming shortened V by 6 bases and J by 2 bases, and 22 bases separated the two germline ends. This CDR3 is built from 17 residues. CDR3 coding DNA: TGTGCCAGCAGGGTTTCCGGCAAAACAGGGACCAACACTGAAGCTTTCTTT. Its protein product is CASRVSGKTGTNTEAFF.

The chain is built from TRBV7-2 and TRBJ1-2, with 10 bases fitting TRBD1. The germline gives CDR1 SGHTA, CDR2 FQGNSA. The trim removed 4 bases at V and 7 bases at J, leaving 3 bases unmatched. The length of the CDR3 is 13 residues. DNA for the CDR3: TGTGCCAGCAGCTCGGACAGGGGGTTTGGCTACACCTTC. Translation: CASSSDRGFGYTF. Filled out from reference TRBV7-2 and TRBJ1-2, the complete variable domain reads GAGVSQSPSNKVTEKGKDVELRCDPISGHTALYWYRQSLGQGLEFLIYFQGNSAPDKSGLPSDRFSAERTGGSVSTLTIQRTQQEDSAVYLCASSSDRGFGYTFGSGTRLTVV.

The V and J genes are TRBV28 and TRBJ2-3; perhaps TRBD2 as D (6 bases). Trimming shortened V by 5 bases and J by 5 bases, and 17 bases separated the two germline ends. The CDR3 length is 15 residues. Germline CDR1 MDHEN, CDR2 SYDVKM. This CDR3 is CASSPTGGNKDTQYF. Written as DNA, the CDR3 is TGTGCCAGCAGTCCAACCGGAGGGAACAAAGATACGCAGTATTTT.

CDR3 sequence (DNA): TGCGCCAGCAGCCAAGATCTTCTAGGGGTCGTCTATGGCTACACCTTC. Translating gives CASSQDLLGVVYGYTF. This chain links TRBV4-3 with TRBJ1-2; D is perhaps TRBD1 (5 bases). Trimming shortened V by 0 bases and J by 4 bases, and 15 bases separated the two germline ends. This CDR3 spans 16 amino acids. Germline values: CDR1 LGHNA, CDR2 YSLEER.

In its sample, this clone was seen once. The rearrangement links TRBV6-1 to TRBJ2-2, with D possibly being TRBD2 (5 bases). V lost 1 base to trimming and J lost 5 bases, with 5 bases between them. The CDR3 contains 13 residues. The germline gives CDR1 MNHNS, CDR2 SASEGT. The CDR3 loop reads CASSEGGTGELFF. The DNA of the CDR3 is TGTGCCAGCAGTGAAGGCGGGACCGGGGAGCTGTTTTTT.

This chain joins TRBV15 and TRBJ2-2; TRBD2 matches at 10 bases. Germline V CDR1 and CDR2: LNHNV, YYDKDF (reference sequence). The CDR3 extends over 16 amino acids. With 4 bases clipped from V and 4 bases from J, the junction kept 6 bases outside the gene matches. The CDR3 DNA sequence: TGTGCCACCAGCACTTTTTCTAGCGGGAGCACCGGGGAGCTGTTTTTT. Its translation is CATSTFSSGSTGELFF.

The rearrangement joins TRBV28 to TRBJ1-2, with D maybe TRBD1 (6 bases). From germline, CDR1 is MDHEN and CDR2 SYDVKM. The CDR3 is 15 residues long. Deletions cut 3 bases from V and 4 bases from J, with 15 bases between. The CDR3 sequence is CASSLSGTRGYGYTF. CDR3 DNA: TGTGCCAGCAGTTTGTCCGGGACACGAGGCTATGGCTACACCTTC.

CDR3 nucleotides: TGTGCCAGCAGTGACTATAGCGCCAGCTCAGATACGCAGTATTTT. Protein sequence: CASSDYSASSDTQYF. The genes are TRBV28 and TRBJ2-3; D perhaps matches TRBD2 (5 bases). V lost 5 bases and J 4 bases, leaving 16 bases between the germline ends. The CDR3 extends over 15 amino acids. Germline CDR1 reads MDHEN; CDR2 reads SYDVKM.

This chain uses TRBV7-9 with TRBJ1-4; TRBD1 matches at 9 bases. The junction had 6 bases not matched to a gene; V was cut back by 0 bases and J by 7 bases. Germline CDR1 is SEHNR and CDR2 is FQNEAQ (reference sequence). The CDR3 length is 16 residues. The DNA of the CDR3 is TGTGCCAGCAGCTTAGCGAGGGACAGGGTCGGTGAAAAACTGTTTTTT. It encodes CASSLARDRVGEKLFF.

This clone was found a few times. V gene TRBV29-1 combines with J gene TRBJ1-1, with D perhaps TRBD1 (5 bases). Germline V gene data show CDR1 as SQVTM and CDR2 as ANQGSEA. CDR3 length equals 11 residues. Trimming took off 5 bases at V and 5 bases at J, with 9 bases between the two ends. DNA for the CDR3: TGCAGCGTTTTTTCAGGGACTGAAGCTTTCTTT. Protein: CSVFSGTEAFF.

J is TRBJ2-1 and V is TRBV7-2; D might be TRBD1 (5 bases). V was trimmed by 3 bases and J by 5 bases, leaving 14 bases between them. The CDR3 is made up of 15 amino acids. CDR1 and CDR2 (germline): SGHTA, FQGNSA. The CDR3 coding sequence is TGTGCCAGCAGCTTCGGCCAGGGTGTCAACAATGAGCAGTTCTTC. Protein sequence: CASSFGQGVNNEQFF.

This clone was detected a few times. The chain has TRBV7-9 and TRBJ2-1; D might be TRBD1 (6 bases). There are 13 residues in the CDR3. V dropped 4 bases and J dropped 8 bases, with 12 bases sitting between them. Germline CDR1 is SEHNR and CDR2 is FQNEAQ (reference sequence). As DNA, the CDR3 is TGTGCCAGCAGCTCCAACAGGGAGTATGAGCAGTTCTTC. Protein product: CASSSNREYEQFF. The variable domain in full, with the rest retrieved from reference TRBV7-9 and TRBJ2-1, is DTGVSQNPRHKITKRGQNVTFRCDPISEHNRLYWYRQTLGQGPEFLTYFQNEAQLEKSRLLSDRFSAERPKGSFSTLEIQRTEQGDSAMYLCASSSNREYEQFFGPGTRLTVL.

This chain links TRBV7-2 with TRBJ2-3, with D possibly matching TRBD2 (6 bases). Germline V gives CDR1 SGHTA, CDR2 FQGNSA. Trimming took off 7 bases at V and 5 bases at J, with 13 bases between the two ends. The length of the CDR3 is 13 residues. CDR3 DNA: TGTGCCAGCAATCCGGGAGATATAGATACGCAGTATTTT. Encoded protein: CASNPGDIDTQYF.

In its sample, this clone was seen many times. This chain joins TRBV29-1 and TRBJ1-1; D gene uncertain. CDR1 SQVTM and CDR2 ANQGSEA come from the germline V gene. This CDR3 comprises 12 residues. Trimming pared 4 bases from V and 7 bases from J, leaving 13 bases between. The CDR3 sequence is CSVAGWSGEAFF. CDR3 coding DNA: TGCAGCGTTGCCGGGTGGAGTGGTGAAGCTTTCTTT.

The chain recombines TRBV6-5 with TRBJ1-1; D remains ambiguous. Trimming stripped 0 bases from V and 5 bases from J, with 13 bases between. The V gene's germline CDR1 is MNHEY and CDR2 SVGAGI. The CDR3 length is 15 residues. The DNA for the CDR3 is TGTGCCAGCAGTTACTCTAACGGGATAGGGACTGAAGCTTTCTTT. Its protein product is CASSYSNGIGTEAFF.

This chain uses TRBV28 with TRBJ1-5; D uncertain. Germline V gives CDR1 MDHEN, CDR2 SYDVKM. Trimming cost V 5 bases and J 4 bases, with 12 bases left between them. The CDR3 sequence is 14 residues long. CDR3 residues: CASSPVGRNQPQHF. As DNA, the CDR3 is TGTGCCAGCAGTCCCGTGGGGAGAAATCAGCCCCAGCATTTT.

The chain employs TRBV25-1 and TRBJ2-7; 7 bases agree with TRBD1. The germline CDR1 and CDR2 sequences are MGHDK and SYGVNS. Trimming removed 3 bases from V and 1 base from J; junction bases left unmatched: 9. This CDR3 contains 16 residues. The CDR3 sequence: CASSEQQGFPSYEQYF. The CDR3 nucleotides read TGTGCCAGCAGTGAGCAACAGGGGTTTCCATCCTACGAGCAGTACTTC.

This chain uses TRBV29-1 with TRBJ2-7; TRBD1 matches 10 bases. Germline-derived CDR1 and CDR2 are SQVTM and ANQGSEA. This CDR3 spans 13 amino acids. V was clipped by 7 bases and J by 4 bases; unmatched bases: 7. The CDR3 region has the DNA TGCAGCGCGACCAGGACAGGGGGGTACGAGCAGTACTTC. This codes for CSATRTGGYEQYF.

The chain recombines TRBV5-1 with TRBJ1-1, with TRBD1 identical over 7 bases. Germline CDR1 and CDR2: SGHRS and YFSETQ. The V gene end was trimmed by 0 bases and the J gene end by 0 bases; junction bases not matched to a gene: 5. The CDR3 length is 16 residues. Here the CDR3 reads CASSLGPTGMNTEAFF. CDR3 in DNA: TGCGCCAGCAGCTTGGGCCCGACAGGGATGAACACTGAAGCTTTCTTT. Variable domain in full (rest from reference TRBV5-1 and TRBJ1-1): KAGVTQTPRYLIKTRGQQVTLSCSPISGHRSVSWYQQTPGQGLQFLFEYFSETQRNKGNFPGRFSGRQFSNSRSEMNVSTLELGDSALYLCASSLGPTGMNTEAFFGQGTRLTVV.

Only a few counts were recorded for this clone. The V call is TRBV5-1, the J call TRBJ2-1; 9 bases map to TRBD2. With 6 bases clipped from V and 8 bases from J, the junction kept 6 bases outside the gene matches. Per the germline V gene, CDR1 is SGHRS and CDR2 is YFSETQ. There are 13 residues in the CDR3. CDR3 DNA sequence: TGCGCCAGCAATAGCGGGAGTAGGGATGAGCAGTTCTTC. Translation gives CASNSGSRDEQFF.

This clone has a handful of counts. This chain uses TRBV7-2 with TRBJ2-3, with D unresolved. This CDR3 region has 15 residues. Trimming pared 5 bases from V and 0 bases from J, leaving 12 bases between. Germline V gene lookup returns CDR1 SGHTA and CDR2 FQGNSA. Written as DNA, the CDR3 is TGTGCCAGCAGCCCACCGGGTAGCAGCACAGATACGCAGTATTTT. Its translation is CASSPPGSSTDTQYF. Full variable domain (rest looked up from reference TRBV7-2 and TRBJ2-3): GAGVSQSPSNKVTEKGKDVELRCDPISGHTALYWYRQSLGQGLEFLIYFQGNSAPDKSGLPSDRFSAERTGGSVSTLTIQRTQQEDSAVYLCASSPPGSSTDTQYFGPGTRLTVL.

The sample holds a few counts of this clone. The chain recombines TRBV5-5 with TRBJ1-3; D not resolved. The V gene lost 2 bases and the J gene lost 0 bases, with 9 bases spanning the gap. This CDR3 is 15 amino acids long. Germline V gives CDR1 SGHKS, CDR2 YYEKEE (reference sequence). The CDR3 sequence: CASSFSLSSGNTIYF. CDR3 nucleotides: TGTGCCAGCAGCTTTTCTCTGAGCTCTGGAAACACCATATATTTT.

V and J are TRBV11-2 and TRBJ2-1, with 9 bases aligning to TRBD1. The germline V gene encodes CDR1 SGHAT and CDR2 FQNNGV. The trim removed 3 bases at V and 4 bases at J, leaving 1 base unmatched. The CDR3 extends over 14 amino acids. The CDR3 DNA sequence: TGTGCCAGCAGCTTGGGACAGGGATACAATGAGCAGTTCTTC. Protein: CASSLGQGYNEQFF.

The gene calls are TRBV11-2 and TRBJ2-1; 7 bases match TRBD1. Germline V gene data show CDR1 as SGHAT and CDR2 as FQNNGV. The CDR3 extends over 15 amino acids. The V and J ends lost 6 bases and 6 bases, in that order; junction bases with no gene match: 11. The DNA for the CDR3 is TGTGCCAGCAGTCATCGGACAGGTAGTGGCAATGAGCAGTTCTTC. Its protein product is CASSHRTGSGNEQFF.

The gene calls are TRBV5-4 and TRBJ2-7; 7 positions agree with TRBD1. The length of the CDR3 is 14 residues. CDR1 is SGHNT, CDR2 YYREEE, per germline (reference sequence). With V trimmed by 4 bases and J by 4 bases, 8 bases remained unmatched. Here the CDR3 DNA reads TGTGCCAGCAGCATTCAGGGGGTTGAATACGAGCAGTACTTC. Translating gives CASSIQGVEYEQYF.

The chain links TRBV4-3 to TRBJ2-7; TRBD2 matches 8 bases. V was pared by 6 bases and J by 4 bases, with 17 bases of the junction left unmatched. CDR3 length equals 17 residues. Looked up from germline, CDR1 is LGHNA and CDR2 is YSLEER. The CDR3 bases are TGCGCCAGCAGTCCCGGGACTAGTAGTATTAGAAGGTACGAGCAGTACTTC. Protein product: CASSPGTSSIRRYEQYF.

This clone occurred once. The V call is TRBV27, the J call TRBJ2-1; 12 positions match TRBD2. There are 18 residues in the CDR3. The J segment lost 7 bases and the V segment lost 5 bases, leaving 15 bases of the junction unmatched. Germline V gene sequence: CDR1 MNHEY, CDR2 SMNVEV (reference sequence). Written as DNA, the CDR3 is TGTGCCAGCAGTAGTATCCGGACTAGCGGGACTTTTAGGAATGAGCAGTTCTTC. It translates to CASSSIRTSGTFRNEQFF.

This sequence joins TRBV7-6 and TRBJ2-5; D may be TRBD2 (6 bases). Between the trimmed V and J ends, which lost 0 bases and 4 bases, there was a span of 12 bases. Germline CDR1 is SGHVS and CDR2 is FNYEAQ. The CDR3 spans 15 residues. The CDR3 reads CASSLAGGGRETQYF. DNA for the CDR3: TGTGCCAGCAGCTTAGCGGGAGGCGGGCGAGAGACCCAGTACTTC.

The chain carries TRBV7-8 and TRBJ2-5; 8 bases match TRBD2. Per the germline V gene, CDR1 is SGHVS and CDR2 is FQNEAQ. The CDR3 is made up of 17 amino acids. V trimming: 5 bases; J trimming: 2 bases; junction bases outside the gene matches: 13. CDR3 sequence: CASSRAGAGDRQETQYF. Written as DNA, the CDR3 is TGTGCCAGCAGCCGGGCTGGAGCGGGAGATCGACAAGAGACCCAGTACTTC. Filled out from reference TRBV7-8 and TRBJ2-5, the complete variable domain reads GAGVSQSPRYKVAKRGQDVALRCDPISGHVSLFWYQQALGQGPEFLTYFQNEAQLDKSGLPSDRFFAERPEGSVSTLKIQRTQQEDSAVYLCASSRAGAGDRQETQYFGPGTRLLVL.